A single sample gave rise to the 26 T cell receptor beta chains below, sequenced in a study of shared clonotypes between healthy human individuals. TCRdb's table, derived via immunoSEQ multiplex PCR, lists solely in-frame clones and lacks some. The sample has around 1.5 million clones; 95% to 99% are singletons. Specimen: naive CD4+ T cells sorted from blood. The subset is: CD45RA+ positively selected. The receptors were gathered from a man under 40 in good health.

This chain connects TRBV19 to TRBJ2-5, with TRBD2 identical over 9 bases. Germline V lookup: CDR1 LNHDA, CDR2 SQIVND (reference sequence). The trim removed 3 bases at V and 5 bases at J, leaving 10 bases unmatched. The CDR3 spans 16 residues. CDR3 residues: CASSILAGGPGETQYF. The CDR3 DNA follows: TGTGCCAGTAGTATTTTGGCGGGAGGGCCGGGGGAGACCCAGTACTTC.

This clone was counted a single time. This chain connects TRBV28 to TRBJ2-3; D is ambiguous. The V and J ends lost 6 bases and 0 bases respectively, with 13 bases between them. The germline CDR1 and CDR2 sequences are MDHEN and SYDVKM. The CDR3 covers 15 residues. CDR3 loop: CASRAEQTSTDTQYF. The CDR3 region has the DNA TGTGCCAGCAGGGCCGAACAGACTAGCACAGATACGCAGTATTTT.

The table lists this clone with a count of one. CDR3 nucleotides: TGCAGCGTTGTACAGGGGAATCAGCCCCAGCATTTT. It is translated as CSVVQGNQPQHF. This chain joins TRBV29-1 and TRBJ1-5, with 7 bases aligning to TRBD1. The germline gives CDR1 SQVTM, CDR2 ANQGSEA. The CDR3 is 12 amino acids. The ends lost 4 bases at V and 4 bases at J; junction bases unmatched: 1.

The rearrangement links TRBV7-2 to TRBJ2-2; the match to TRBD2 covers 12 bases. The CDR3 length is 15 residues. The V segment lost 6 bases and the J segment 5 bases; nucleotides outside the gene matches: 4. Germline lookup yields CDR1 SGHTA and CDR2 FQGNSA. The CDR3 nucleotides are TGTGCCAGCAGTTTCGGACTAGCGGGGACCGGGGAGCTGTTTTTT. As protein: CASSFGLAGTGELFF.

The V and J genes are TRBV4-2 and TRBJ1-4; perhaps TRBD1 as D (6 bases). The CDR3 has 13 amino acids. Per the germline V gene, CDR1 is LGHNA and CDR2 is YNFKEQ. Trimming stripped 4 bases from V and 4 bases from J, with 7 bases between. CDR3 nucleotides: TGTGCCAGCAGCCCACAGGGTAATGAAAAACTGTTTTTT. This translates into CASSPQGNEKLFF.

As regards this clone: The same CDR3 also results from other DNA sequences found in this sample. The chain employs TRBV5-1 and TRBJ2-3, with 15 bases that match TRBD2. V shed 3 bases and J 6 bases; nucleotides not matched to a gene: 2. The CDR3 is 15 residues long. Looked up from germline, CDR1 is SGHRS and CDR2 is YFSETQ. CDR3 DNA: TGCGCCAGCAGCTCCGGACTAGCGGGAGGGGATACGCAGTATTTT. This sequence encodes CASSSGLAGGDTQYF.

This clone was picked up one time. The chain uses TRBV27 and TRBJ2-7; 10 bases are shared with TRBD1. The CDR3 is 15 residues long. Germline V gene lookup returns CDR1 MNHEY and CDR2 SMNVEV (reference sequence). Trimming removed 3 bases from V and 4 bases from J; junction bases left unmatched: 6. CDR3 DNA: TGTGCCAGCAGTTTGGGGACAGGGGCCCAATACGAGCAGTACTTC. It yields the protein CASSLGTGAQYEQYF.

The rearrangement links TRBV7-6 to TRBJ1-5; D not certain. This CDR3 has 12 residues. V was pared by 1 base and J by 9 bases, with 7 bases between. Per the germline V gene, CDR1 is SGHVS and CDR2 is FNYEAQ. The CDR3 spells CASSLGRGPQHF. The CDR3 DNA is TGTGCCAGCAGCTTAGGAAGAGGGCCCCAGCATTTT.

V and J are TRBV28 and TRBJ2-7, with 7 bases aligning to TRBD1. Germline V gene lookup returns CDR1 MDHEN and CDR2 SYDVKM. Losses at the gene ends were 8 bases for V and 7 bases for J; bases not matched to a gene: 14. The CDR3 spans 14 residues. The CDR3 DNA reads as TGTGCCAGCCCCCCGGGCCAGGGGGAGTGGGAGCAGTACTTC. It specifies CASPPGQGEWEQYF.

The V gene is TRBV5-1, the J gene TRBJ2-1; D is unresolved. Trimming shortened V by 0 bases and J by 10 bases, and 11 bases separated the two germline ends. This CDR3 comprises 13 residues. Germline V gene sequence: CDR1 SGHRS, CDR2 YFSETQ. This CDR3 is CASSLAGRVEQFF. CDR3 in DNA: TGCGCCAGCAGCTTGGCCGGTAGGGTGGAGCAGTTCTTC.

This clone appeared a single time. The V gene is TRBV7-9, the J gene TRBJ2-5, with 7 nucleotides matching TRBD1. CDR1 and CDR2 (germline): SEHNR, FQNEAQ (reference sequence). This CDR3 has 17 residues. V was clipped by 6 bases and J by 3 bases; unmatched bases: 16. CDR3 residues: CASSRVGFTRGKETQYF. DNA for the CDR3: TGTGCCAGCAGTCGAGTGGGTTTCACCAGGGGGAAAGAGACCCAGTACTTC.

CDR3 bases: TGTGCCAGCTCACCAATACGAGCGGGAGGGCCTGCAAACACAGATACGCAGTATTTT. It encodes CASSPIRAGGPANTDTQYF. This rearrangement joins TRBV18 to TRBJ2-3; TRBD2 matches 10 bases. With 2 bases clipped from V and 2 bases from J, the junction kept 13 bases outside the gene matches. Germline assignment: CDR1 KGHSH and CDR2 LQKENI. The CDR3 spans 19 residues.

The chain recombines TRBV5-4 with TRBJ2-1; 7 bases fit TRBD2. J gave up 5 bases and V 0 bases, and 5 bases lay outside the gene matches. CDR3 size: 15 residues. In germline, CDR1 is SGHNT, CDR2 YYREEE (reference sequence). The CDR3 loop is CASSLELARDNEQFF. As DNA, the CDR3 is TGTGCCAGCAGCTTGGAACTAGCGAGGGACAATGAGCAGTTCTTC.

This chain uses TRBV28 with TRBJ2-7; tentatively, D is TRBD1 or TRBD2 (6 bases each). The CDR3 covers 16 residues. Per the germline V gene, CDR1 is MDHEN and CDR2 is SYDVKM. Trimming left V 7 bases short and J 1 base short, with 20 bases between. Written as DNA, the CDR3 is TGTGCCAGCACCCTAGAGGGGGGTGCAAGGTCCTACGAGCAGTACTTC. Translation gives CASTLEGGARSYEQYF.

This clone came up once. The rearrangement links TRBV7-3 to TRBJ2-1, with 7 bases lining up with TRBD2. CDR1 and CDR2 from the germline V gene are SGHTA and FQGTGA. Trimming removed 2 bases from V and 4 bases from J; junction bases left unmatched: 8. This CDR3 spans 16 amino acids. The CDR3 region has the DNA TGTGCCAGCAGCTTAGGGTCGGGGCGGGAGTACAATGAGCAGTTCTTC. Translation: CASSLGSGREYNEQFF.

The rearrangement links TRBV19 to TRBJ2-7; TRBD1 aligns across 11 bases. CDR1 is LNHDA and CDR2 is SQIVND in the germline V gene (reference sequence). The CDR3 runs 11 residues. J was trimmed by 6 bases and V by 9 bases; bases with no gene match: 1. CDR3 DNA sequence: TGTGCCAGCGGGACAGGGGGCGAGCAGTACTTC. Translating gives CASGTGGEQYF.

This chain connects TRBV7-9 to TRBJ1-3; D unclear. Trimming cost V 8 bases and J 4 bases, with 18 bases left between them. This CDR3 comprises 15 residues. Per germline, CDR1 SEHNR and CDR2 FQNEAQ (reference sequence). The CDR3 DNA is TGTGCCAGCTCGCACGAGTTGCCTACGGGAAACACCATATATTTT. Protein sequence: CASSHELPTGNTIYF.

The rearrangement links TRBV30 to TRBJ1-3, with no clear D. Germline CDR1 and CDR2: GTSNPN and SVGIG (reference sequence). The CDR3 sequence is 12 residues long. V dropped 5 bases and J dropped 0 bases, with 5 bases sitting between them. The CDR3 DNA is TGTGCCTGGGCCCTCTCTGGAAACACCATATATTTT. Translating gives CAWALSGNTIYF. Based on the CDR3 plus reference TRBV30 and TRBJ1-3, the full variable domain is SQTIHQWPATLVQPVGSPLSLECTVEGTSNPNLYWYRQAAGRGLQLLFYSVGIGQISSEVPQNLSASRPQDRQFILSSKKLLLSDSGFYLCAWALSGNTIYFGEGSWLTVV.

J is TRBJ2-5 and V is TRBV5-4; TRBD2 matches 13 bases. Losses at the gene ends were 4 bases for V and 6 bases for J; bases not matched to a gene: 12. This CDR3 is 17 amino acids long. Germline values: CDR1 SGHNT, CDR2 YYREEE (reference sequence). CDR3 sequence reads: CASSLPGLAGKRKTQYF. The CDR3 DNA is TGTGCCAGCAGCCTACCGGGACTAGCGGGAAAACGGAAGACCCAGTACTTC.

The chain couples TRBV7-6 to TRBJ1-3; D remains unclear. The CDR3 has 17 residues. V was shortened by 1 base and J by 0 bases, with 13 bases between the two germline ends. CDR1 and CDR2 from the germline V gene are SGHVS and FNYEAQ. CDR3 coding DNA: TGTGCCAGCAGCTTAGGGACCGGCTGGAGCTCTGGAAACACCATATATTTT. Its translation: CASSLGTGWSSGNTIYF. The full variable domain, with the rest looked up from reference TRBV7-6 and TRBJ1-3, is GAGVSQSPRYKVTKRGQDVALRCDPISGHVSLYWYRQALGQGPEFLTYFNYEAQQDKSGLPNDRFSAERPEGSISTLTIQRTEQRDSAMYRCASSLGTGWSSGNTIYFGEGSWLTVV.

This clone was observed a single time. The chain links TRBV28 to TRBJ2-7; tentative D call: TRBD1 (6 bases). This CDR3 is 14 amino acids long. Germline loops: CDR1 MDHEN, CDR2 SYDVKM. The ends were cut back, 7 bases at V and 5 bases at J, with 18 bases in the middle. The CDR3 nucleotides read TGTGCCAGCAAAACAGGGACCTTTTTGGACGAGCAGTACTTC. This encodes CASKTGTFLDEQYF. Drawing the rest from reference TRBV28 and TRBJ2-7, the complete variable domain is DVKVTQSSRYLVKRTGEKVFLECVQDMDHENMFWYRQDPGLGLRLIYFSYDVKMKEKGDIPEGYSVSREKKERFSLILESASTNQTSMYLCASKTGTFLDEQYFGPGTRLTVT.

This rearrangement joins TRBV27 to TRBJ2-7; either TRBD1 or TRBD2 may supply D (5 bases each). The V end was cut by 3 bases, the J end by 5 bases, with 14 bases between. Germline assignment: CDR1 MNHEY and CDR2 SMNVEV (reference sequence). The CDR3 spans 14 residues. The CDR3 nucleotides are TGTGCCAGCAGTTTGCAGGGAAGGGACCACGAGCAGTACTTC. Translating gives CASSLQGRDHEQYF.

The chain uses TRBV5-1 and TRBJ2-3, with D perhaps matching TRBD1 (5 bases). Germline lookup yields CDR1 SGHRS and CDR2 YFSETQ. The CDR3 is 15 residues long. Trimming stripped 2 bases from V and 2 bases from J, with 12 bases between. CDR3 in DNA: TGCGCCAGCAGCTTCAGTGACAGCTACACAGATACGCAGTATTTT. This translates into CASSFSDSYTDTQYF.

A word on this clone: Other DNA sequences within the sample encode an identical CDR3. The gene calls are TRBV18 and TRBJ2-7; the match to TRBD1 covers 7 bases. Germline V gene data show CDR1 as KGHSH and CDR2 as LQKENI. The J segment lost 1 base and the V segment lost 4 bases, leaving 1 base of the junction unmatched. This CDR3 is 13 amino acids long. CDR3 nucleotide sequence: TGTGCCAGCTCACTGGACAGGTCCTACGAGCAGTACTTC. Protein sequence: CASSLDRSYEQYF.

This chain connects TRBV7-3 to TRBJ2-3; 8 nucleotides align to TRBD2. Unmatched junction bases numbered 9, after V lost 0 bases and J lost 1 base. The germline V gene encodes CDR1 SGHTA and CDR2 FQGTGA. This CDR3 is built from 18 residues. This chain's CDR3 is CASSLTGLDVLGTDTQYF. DNA for the CDR3: TGTGCCAGCAGCTTAACGGGACTAGACGTCTTGGGCACAGATACGCAGTATTTT.

V usage is TRBV19 and J usage is TRBJ2-7; TRBD2 is a possible D gene (6 bases). The CDR3 sequence is 15 residues long. V lost 4 bases and J lost 2, with 15 bases in between. The germline V gene has CDR1 LNHDA and CDR2 SQIVND (reference sequence). The CDR3 spells CASSKVRDGAYEQYF. The CDR3 nucleotides are TGTGCCAGTAGTAAGGTGCGGGACGGAGCCTACGAGCAGTACTTC.